This TCR beta chain emerged from a study of beta chain features in type 1 diabetes. Background on the study: Age and gender were similar between patients and healthy donors, as were cell yields. Study observations and caveats: Any role of HLA type in TCRB rearrangement remained unresolved here. Possible PCR preference for shorter templates applied equally to patients and controls. Moderate but significant shortening of TCRB CDR3s was recorded in all four CD4+ subsets from Type 1 diabetes patients.

About this clone itself: Its antigen remains unknown.

Sequencing targeted expressed TCRB transcripts, as all isolated RNA had been reverse transcribed. Only in-frame clones appear in the TCRdb table, and some are missing; sequencing was by immunoSEQ multiplex PCR. The sample lists 500,000 to 650,000 clones; over 10% were seen once. J gave up 4 bases and V 4 bases, and 7 bases lay outside the gene matches. There are 14 residues in the CDR3. Germline values: CDR1 SGHRS, CDR2 YFSETQ. This TCR was sampled from a man in his thirties or forties with type 1 diabetes. The sequenced sample consisted of naive CD4+ T cells from blood. The V call is TRBV5-1, the J call TRBJ2-7, with 8 positions matching TRBD1. The CDR3 DNA follows: TGCGCCAGCAGCGAGGCAGGGGGCGAGTACGAGCAGTACTTC. Protein: CASSEAGGEYEQYF.